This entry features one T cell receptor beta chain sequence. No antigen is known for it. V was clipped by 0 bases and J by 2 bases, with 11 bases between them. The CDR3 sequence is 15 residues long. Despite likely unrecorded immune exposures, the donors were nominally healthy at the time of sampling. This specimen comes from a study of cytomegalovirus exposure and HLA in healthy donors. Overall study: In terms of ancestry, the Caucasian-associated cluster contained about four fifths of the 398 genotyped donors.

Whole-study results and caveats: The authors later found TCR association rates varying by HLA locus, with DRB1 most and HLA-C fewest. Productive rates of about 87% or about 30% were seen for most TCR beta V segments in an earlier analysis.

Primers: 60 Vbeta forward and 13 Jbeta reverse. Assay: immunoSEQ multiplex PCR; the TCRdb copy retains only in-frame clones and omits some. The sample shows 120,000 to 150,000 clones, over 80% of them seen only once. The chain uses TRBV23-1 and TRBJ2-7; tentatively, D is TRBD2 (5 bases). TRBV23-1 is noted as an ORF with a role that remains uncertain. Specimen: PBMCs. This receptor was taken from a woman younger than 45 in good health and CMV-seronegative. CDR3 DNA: TGCGCCAGCAGTCAATCGCTAGCCGGTCCCTACGAGCAGTACTTC. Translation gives CASSQSLAGPYEQYF.